The clone carrying this TCR beta chain appeared many times. Its antigen is unknown. The sample is drawn from a study of CD8 T cells in ankylosing spondylitis. Findings of the study overall: A motif of under ten highly homologous TCR beta variants was seen as apparently characteristic of ankylosing spondylitis blood. A CD8+ phenotype characterized the disease-linked clones, which were relatively rare in peripheral blood. Before this, some motif variants had been reported in reactive arthritis synovial fluid and blood.

TCRdb re-analysed the 5' RACE reads in MiXCR, keeping a single row per CDR3 protein. The sample records fewer than 550,000 distinct CDR3 sequences, approximately 5.3% being singletons. This receptor was obtained from a male donor with ankylosing spondylitis. Sequencing was done on a sample of blood, either unsorted or a sorted T cell fraction (not recorded which).

The CDR3 nucleotides read TGCGCCAGCAGCCCCAATGTGGGGAGGGATCAGCCCCAGCATTTT. This codes for CASSPNVGRDQPQHF. The V call is TRBV4-3, the J call TRBJ1-5, with unresolved D. The CDR3 is made up of 15 amino acids. Per the germline V gene, CDR1 is LGHNA and CDR2 is YSLEER. The ends were cut back, 4 bases at V and 5 bases at J, with 15 bases in the middle.